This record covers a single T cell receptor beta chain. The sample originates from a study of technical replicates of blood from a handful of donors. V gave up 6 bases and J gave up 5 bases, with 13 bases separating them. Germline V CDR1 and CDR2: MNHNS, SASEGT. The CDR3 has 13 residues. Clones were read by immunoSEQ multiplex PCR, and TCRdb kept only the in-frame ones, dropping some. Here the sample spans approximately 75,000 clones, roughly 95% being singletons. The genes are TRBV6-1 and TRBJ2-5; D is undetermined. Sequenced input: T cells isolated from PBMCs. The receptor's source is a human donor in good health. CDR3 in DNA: TGTGCCAGCAGGAGAGGAAGGTTGGAGACCCAGTACTTC. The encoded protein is CASRRGRLETQYF.